The 20 T cell receptor beta chains listed next were all sequenced from one sample in a study of T cell responses to AZD1222 COVID-19 vaccine. Only in-frame clones appear in the TCRdb table, and some are missing; sequencing was by immunoSEQ multiplex PCR. Here the sample spans under 130,000 clones, less than 95% being singletons. The input for sequencing was peripheral blood, taken on day 0 of AZD1222 vaccination. The receptors shown here come from an adult in good health.

The table lists this clone with a count of one. This chain connects TRBV18 to TRBJ1-1; D not resolved. Germline CDR1 KGHSH, CDR2 LQKENI. This CDR3 has 15 residues. V lost 6 bases and J lost 3, with 17 bases in between. The CDR3 reads CASSSNSGGDTEAFF. Written as DNA, the CDR3 is TGTGCCAGCTCGTCAAACTCCGGTGGGGACACTGAAGCTTTCTTT. The variable domain in full, completed from reference TRBV18 and TRBJ1-1, reads NAGVMQNPRHLVRRRGQEARLRCSPMKGHSHVYWYRQLPEEGLKFMVYLQKENIIDESGMPKERFSAEFPKEGPSILRIQQVVRGDSAAYFCASSSNSGGDTEAFFGQGTRLTVV.

This clone has a handful of counts. The chain combines TRBV7-8 with TRBJ1-2; TRBD1 matches at 9 bases. The CDR3 extends over 15 amino acids. CDR1 SGHVS and CDR2 FQNEAQ come from the germline V gene. V was clipped by 5 bases and J by 4 bases; unmatched bases: 8. The CDR3 sequence: CASSRYETGGYGYTF. The CDR3 bases are TGTGCCAGCAGCCGCTATGAGACAGGGGGCTATGGCTACACCTTC.

The chain employs TRBV30 and TRBJ2-3; tentative D call: TRBD2 (6 bases). This CDR3 region has 14 residues. V lost 0 bases and J lost 3, with 10 bases in between. Germline V gives CDR1 GTSNPN, CDR2 SVGIG (reference sequence). The DNA of the CDR3 is TGTGCCTGGAGTGTTTCTGCGGGGACAGATACGCAGTATTTT. As protein: CAWSVSAGTDTQYF.

This chain uses TRBV4-1 with TRBJ2-7, with D perhaps TRBD1 or TRBD2 (5 bases each). The CDR3 is 15 amino acids. V lost 4 bases to trimming and J lost 0 bases, with 13 bases between them. CDR1 MGHRA and CDR2 YSYEKL come from the germline V gene. The CDR3 loop reads CASSLSRDGSYEQYF. The CDR3 DNA sequence: TGCGCCAGCAGCCTCTCCCGGGACGGCTCCTACGAGCAGTACTTC.

This rearrangement joins TRBV14 to TRBJ1-5; D gene ambiguous. The CDR3 is 19 amino acids. V lost 2 bases, J lost 2 bases, and 22 bases lay in between. Germline V gives CDR1 SGHDN, CDR2 FVKESK. The CDR3 DNA is TGTGCCAGCAGCCAACAACCCGAGTTGGTCAGACCGGGCAATCAGCCCCAGCATTTT. It translates to CASSQQPELVRPGNQPQHF.

The V call is TRBV6-5, the J call TRBJ2-7; maybe TRBD2 (5 bases). Trimming took 0 bases from V and 1 from J, leaving 10 bases between them. The CDR3 contains 15 residues. The germline gives CDR1 MNHEY, CDR2 SVGAGI. In DNA form, the CDR3 reads TGTGCCAGCAGTTACTCGATTACGGGGTCCTACGAGCAGTACTTC. This gives the protein CASSYSITGSYEQYF.

The chain carries TRBV5-6 and TRBJ1-2, with 7 positions matching TRBD1. V was clipped by 4 bases and J by 4 bases; unmatched bases: 13. Germline-derived CDR1 and CDR2 are SGHDT and YYEEEE. This CDR3 has 16 residues. The CDR3 nucleotides are TGTGCCAGCAGCGAGGGGACAGCCTATACTAGCTATGGCTACACCTTC. This gives the protein CASSEGTAYTSYGYTF.

The chain carries TRBV19 and TRBJ1-2; TRBD1 agrees at 10 bases. The junction had 7 bases not matched to a gene; V was cut back by 11 bases and J by 4 bases. In germline, CDR1 is LNHDA, CDR2 SQIVND (reference sequence). CDR3 length: 13 residues. In DNA form, the CDR3 reads TGTGCCTCAAAGACAGGGGGCCTCTATGGCTACACCTTC. Translating it yields CASKTGGLYGYTF.

This chain links TRBV7-3 with TRBJ2-2; 7 positions match TRBD1. CDR3 length equals 16 residues. The junction had 10 bases not matched to a gene; V was cut back by 4 bases and J by 5 bases. Germline-derived CDR1 and CDR2 are SGHTA and FQGTGA. The CDR3 here is CASSSRTGRRTGELFF. The CDR3 nucleotides are TGTGCCAGCAGCTCCCGGACAGGAAGGAGGACCGGGGAGCTGTTTTTT.

V gene TRBV9 combines with J gene TRBJ1-3, with TRBD1 matching 8 bases. Germline V CDR1 and CDR2: SGDLS, YYNGEE. This CDR3 contains 16 residues. V shed 4 bases and J 0 bases; nucleotides not matched to a gene: 6. In DNA form, the CDR3 reads TGTGCCAGCAGCAAATCAGGGGGCAGCTCTGGAAACACCATATATTTT. Protein sequence: CASSKSGGSSGNTIYF. Full variable domain (rest looked up from reference TRBV9 and TRBJ1-3): DSGVTQTPKHLITATGQRVTLRCSPRSGDLSVYWYQQSLDQGLQFLIQYYNGEERAKGNILERFSAQQFPDLHSELNLSSLELGDSALYFCASSKSGGSSGNTIYFGEGSWLTVV.

This chain connects TRBV19 to TRBJ1-2, with D perhaps TRBD1 (6 bases). The V end lost 4 bases, the J end lost 4 bases, and 22 bases lay between the germline ends. Germline CDR1 LNHDA, CDR2 SQIVND (reference sequence). CDR3 size: 17 residues. CDR3 coding DNA: TGTGCCAGTAGTACTTACAGGGTTGGCGGCAGAACCTATGGCTACACCTTC. Protein: CASSTYRVGGRTYGYTF.

This clone was seen a single time. The chain couples TRBV30 to TRBJ1-4, with D uncertain. Per germline, CDR1 GTSNPN and CDR2 SVGIG (reference sequence). The length of the CDR3 is 12 residues. Trimming took 4 bases from V and 8 from J, leaving 11 bases between them. The chain's CDR3 is CAWTRAREKLFF. The CDR3 region has the DNA TGTGCCTGGACTCGGGCCCGGGAAAAACTGTTTTTT. Full variable domain (missing parts from reference TRBV30 and TRBJ1-4): SQTIHQWPATLVQPVGSPLSLECTVEGTSNPNLYWYRQAAGRGLQLLFYSVGIGQISSEVPQNLSASRPQDRQFILSSKKLLLSDSGFYLCAWTRAREKLFFGSGTQLSVL.

The sample holds one count of this clone. This chain joins TRBV5-1 and TRBJ1-1; TRBD1 is a possible D gene (6 bases). Per germline, CDR1 SGHRS and CDR2 YFSETQ. The CDR3 has 14 amino acids. Trimming took 0 bases from V and 3 from J, leaving 9 bases between them. The CDR3 region has the DNA TGCGCCAGCAGCTTGGCCGCAGGGGACACTGAAGCTTTCTTT. Its translation is CASSLAAGDTEAFF.

The chain carries TRBV18 and TRBJ1-1, with TRBD1 matching over 8 bases. Looked up from germline, CDR1 is KGHSH and CDR2 is LQKENI. The CDR3 sequence is 17 residues long. V dropped 6 bases and J dropped 0; count of bases not matched to a gene: 12. The DNA of the CDR3 is TGTGCCAGCTCGGAGACCACAGGGGGAAGTGTGAACACTGAAGCTTTCTTT. Encoded protein: CASSETTGGSVNTEAFF. The complete variable domain, with remaining parts taken from reference TRBV18 and TRBJ1-1, reads NAGVMQNPRHLVRRRGQEARLRCSPMKGHSHVYWYRQLPEEGLKFMVYLQKENIIDESGMPKERFSAEFPKEGPSILRIQQVVRGDSAAYFCASSETTGGSVNTEAFFGQGTRLTVV.

V and J are TRBV6-4 and TRBJ2-1; 14 bases are a match to TRBD2. There are 16 residues in the CDR3. The V gene's germline CDR1 is MRHNA and CDR2 SNTAGT. Trimming at V came to 2 bases and at J to 7 bases, leaving 4 bases not matched to a gene. The CDR3 spells CASSDGGLAGVNEQFF. CDR3 in DNA: TGTGCCAGCAGTGACGGGGGACTAGCGGGGGTTAATGAGCAGTTCTTC.

This chain uses TRBV6-4 with TRBJ2-1, with D tentatively TRBD2 (6 bases). Trimming pared 4 bases from V and 5 bases from J, leaving 15 bases between. The germline V gene has CDR1 MRHNA and CDR2 SNTAGT. CDR3 length: 15 amino acids. In nucleotides, the CDR3 is TGTGCCAGCAGTGTAATGGGGGGAACAAACAATGAGCAGTTCTTC. It translates to CASSVMGGTNNEQFF.

The chain has TRBV19 and TRBJ1-5, with 8 bases identical to TRBD1. The CDR3 is 17 residues long. CDR1 is LNHDA, CDR2 SQIVND, per germline (reference sequence). The V gene end was trimmed by 4 bases and the J gene end by 2 bases; junction bases not matched to a gene: 10. CDR3 coding DNA: TGTGCCAGTAGTACTCTTACAGGGGGTGGTGGCAATCAGCCCCAGCATTTT. Protein product: CASSTLTGGGGNQPQHF. The full variable domain, in which reference TRBV19 and TRBJ1-5 provide the parts outside the CDR3, is DGGITQSPKYLFRKEGQNVTLSCEQNLNHDAMYWYRQDPGQGLRLIYYSQIVNDFQKGDIAEGYSVSREKKESFPLTVTSAQKNPTAFYLCASSTLTGGGGNQPQHFGDGTRLSIL.

This chain joins TRBV6-2 or TRBV6-3 and TRBJ2-1; D unclear. This CDR3 comprises 14 residues. CDR1 and CDR2 (germline): MNHEY, SVGEGT. Deletions cut 2 bases from V and 7 bases from J, with 12 bases between. The CDR3 region has the DNA TGTGCCAGCAGTTACCCCTCTATTTTGAATGAGCAGTTCTTC. It translates to CASSYPSILNEQFF.

This clone was counted once. This sequence joins TRBV19 and TRBJ1-1; TRBD1 matches at 9 bases. Germline V gives CDR1 LNHDA, CDR2 SQIVND (reference sequence). V lost 8 bases and J lost 1; bases outside the gene matches: 8. This CDR3 comprises 15 residues. The CDR3 region is CASQGQGVRNTEAFF. The CDR3 DNA reads TGTGCCAGTCAGGGACAGGGTGTTCGGAACACTGAAGCTTTCTTT. Using reference TRBV19 and TRBJ1-1 for the parts outside the CDR3, the full variable domain is DGGITQSPKYLFRKEGQNVTLSCEQNLNHDAMYWYRQDPGQGLRLIYYSQIVNDFQKGDIAEGYSVSREKKESFPLTVTSAQKNPTAFYLCASQGQGVRNTEAFFGQGTRLTVV.

This clone was seen many times. The rearrangement links TRBV11-3 to TRBJ2-1; TRBD1 is a possible D gene (6 bases). The CDR3 is 16 amino acids. Germline values: CDR1 SGHNT, CDR2 YENEEA. The V end was cut by 4 bases, the J end by 0 bases, with 13 bases between. For the CDR3, the DNA is TGTGCCAGCAGCTCCCGGGACACCGGCTCCTACAATGAGCAGTTCTTC. This encodes CASSSRDTGSYNEQFF.